This T cell receptor (beta chain) was recorded in a study of spatial heterogeneity in lung cancer. Turning to the study itself: Sequencing consistently turned up more beta-chain sequences than alpha-chain sequences. TCR and UMI combinations that were unique each appeared, on average, more than ten times in raw reads. General study results and limits: Blood contained ubiquitous expanded tumor TCRs more at resection than at follow-up.

Notes on this clonotype: Its antigen is still unknown.

TCRdb passed the 5' RACE reads through MiXCR, listing each CDR3 protein once. The table records 85,000 to 100,000 distinct CDR3 sequences, approximately 12% of them present only once. V lost 5 bases, J lost 6 bases, and 4 bases stayed unmatched. Germline lookup yields CDR1 MNHEY and CDR2 SVGAGI. The CDR3 contains 14 residues. Described time point: sample taken at primary tumor resection. Approximately 70 TRACERx patients with early, untreated non-small cell lung cancer donated samples. The rearrangement joins TRBV6-5 to TRBJ2-2; 9 nucleotides line up with TRBD1. The material sequenced was PBMCs, taken at surgery. This TCR came from a male donor with early-stage non-small cell lung cancer. CDR3 amino acids: CASSHRGRPGELFF. DNA of the CDR3: TGTGCCAGCAGTCACAGGGGGCGTCCCGGGGAGCTGTTTTTT.